Only a few counts were recorded for the clone carrying this T cell receptor (beta chain). What it binds is unknown. These data originate in a study of response to subunit inactivated influenza vaccine. Broader study findings: Each seasonal influenza vaccination recruits few new T cells, the authors suggested.

Germline lookup yields CDR1 SGHRS and CDR2 YFSETQ. Trimming cost V 4 bases and J 6 bases; bases outside gene matches: 3. The CDR3 contains 13 residues. TCRdb itself ran the RT-PCR reads through MiXCR, one entry per CDR3 protein. The data contain 280,000 or so distinct CDR3 sequences, around a fifth of them singletons. This TCR derives from a man between 45 and 75 years old who received an inactivated influenza vaccine. The rearrangement links TRBV5-1 to TRBJ2-1, with 8 bases identical to TRBD1. The material was PBMCs from blood, obtained 21 months after vaccination. CDR3 nucleotide sequence: TGCGCCAGCAGCGTGACAGGGGTCAATGAGCAGTTCTTC. This gives the protein CASSVTGVNEQFF. The entire variable domain, with the rest obtained from reference TRBV5-1 and TRBJ2-1, is as follows: KAGVTQTPRYLIKTRGQQVTLSCSPISGHRSVSWYQQTPGQGLQFLFEYFSETQRNKGNFPGRFSGRQFSNSRSEMNVSTLELGDSALYLCASSVTGVNEQFFGPGTRLTVL.